This TCR beta chain is from a study of blood T cell repertoires in COVID-19. Everyone who took part was roughly 18 to 89 years old, and they came from about 25 US areas. This CDR3 region has 14 residues. Trimming shortened V by 0 bases and J by 4 bases, and 10 bases separated the two germline ends. Germline CDR1 KGHSH, CDR2 LQKENI. Method: immunoSEQ multiplex PCR; TCRdb's copy keeps in-frame clones and lacks some. The data hold roughly 260,000 clones, with 70% to 90% observed a single time. The sample comprised PBMCs or T cells enriched from blood (not recorded which). The TCR comes from a woman aged 45 to 65 who had recovered from COVID-19. The chain is built from TRBV18 and TRBJ2-7, with unresolved D. CDR3 nucleotide sequence: TGTGCCAGCTCACCACCGTTGCTTACTTACGAGCAGTACTTC. It translates to CASSPPLLTYEQYF.